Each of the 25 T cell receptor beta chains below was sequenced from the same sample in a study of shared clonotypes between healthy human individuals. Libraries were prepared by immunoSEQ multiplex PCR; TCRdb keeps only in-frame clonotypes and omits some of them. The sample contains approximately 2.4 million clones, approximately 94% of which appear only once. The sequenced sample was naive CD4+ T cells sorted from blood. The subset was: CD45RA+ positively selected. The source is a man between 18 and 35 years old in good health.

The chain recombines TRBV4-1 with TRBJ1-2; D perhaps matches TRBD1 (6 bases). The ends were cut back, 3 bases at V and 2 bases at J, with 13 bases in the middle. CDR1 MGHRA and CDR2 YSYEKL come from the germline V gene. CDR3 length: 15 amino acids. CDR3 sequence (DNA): TGCGCCAGCAGCCAGGTACAGGGTCCAAACTATGGCTACACCTTC. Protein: CASSQVQGPNYGYTF.

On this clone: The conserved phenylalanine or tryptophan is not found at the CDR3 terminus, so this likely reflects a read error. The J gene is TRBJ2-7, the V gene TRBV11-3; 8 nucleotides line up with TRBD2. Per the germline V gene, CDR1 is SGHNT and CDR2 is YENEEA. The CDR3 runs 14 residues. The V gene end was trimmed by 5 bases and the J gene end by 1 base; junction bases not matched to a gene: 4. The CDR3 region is CASSPTSGSYEQYL. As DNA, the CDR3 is TGTGCCAGCAGCCCAACTAGCGGATCCTACGAGCAGTACCTC.

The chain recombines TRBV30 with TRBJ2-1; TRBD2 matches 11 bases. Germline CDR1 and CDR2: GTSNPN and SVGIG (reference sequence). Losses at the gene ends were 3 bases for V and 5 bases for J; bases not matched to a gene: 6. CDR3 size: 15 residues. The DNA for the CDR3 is TGTGCCTGGAGCTCCGGGACTAGCGGTAACAATGAGCAGTTCTTC. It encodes CAWSSGTSGNNEQFF.

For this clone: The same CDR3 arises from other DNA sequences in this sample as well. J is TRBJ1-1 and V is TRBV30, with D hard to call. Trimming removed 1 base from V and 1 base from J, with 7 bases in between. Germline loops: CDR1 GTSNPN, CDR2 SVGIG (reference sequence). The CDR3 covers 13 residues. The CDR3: CAWSGGANTEAFF. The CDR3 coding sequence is TGTGCCTGGAGTGGAGGAGCGAACACTGAAGCTTTCTTT. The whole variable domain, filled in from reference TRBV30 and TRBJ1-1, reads SQTIHQWPATLVQPVGSPLSLECTVEGTSNPNLYWYRQAAGRGLQLLFYSVGIGQISSEVPQNLSASRPQDRQFILSSKKLLLSDSGFYLCAWSGGANTEAFFGQGTRLTVV.

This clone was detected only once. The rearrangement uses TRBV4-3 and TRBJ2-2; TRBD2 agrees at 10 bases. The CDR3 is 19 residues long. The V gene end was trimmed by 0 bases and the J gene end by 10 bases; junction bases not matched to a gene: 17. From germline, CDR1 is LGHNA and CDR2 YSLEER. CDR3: CASSQDGELWASGREELFF. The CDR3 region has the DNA TGCGCCAGCAGCCAAGACGGGGAGTTATGGGCTAGCGGGAGAGAGGAGCTGTTTTTT.

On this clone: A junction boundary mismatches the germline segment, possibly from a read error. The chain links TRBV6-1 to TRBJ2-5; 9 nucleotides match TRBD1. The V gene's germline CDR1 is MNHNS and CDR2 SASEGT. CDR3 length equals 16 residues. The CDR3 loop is CASREGTGRYQETQYF. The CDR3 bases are TGTGCCAGCAGGGAAGGGACAGGGAGGTACCAAGAGACCCAGTACTTC.

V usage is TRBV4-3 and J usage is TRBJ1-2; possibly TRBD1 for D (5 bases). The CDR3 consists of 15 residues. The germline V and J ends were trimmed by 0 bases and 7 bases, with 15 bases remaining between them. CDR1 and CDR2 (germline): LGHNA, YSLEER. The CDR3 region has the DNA TGCGCCAGCAGCCAAGATTCGCAGGGCGTAGGTGGCTACACCTTC. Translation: CASSQDSQGVGGYTF.

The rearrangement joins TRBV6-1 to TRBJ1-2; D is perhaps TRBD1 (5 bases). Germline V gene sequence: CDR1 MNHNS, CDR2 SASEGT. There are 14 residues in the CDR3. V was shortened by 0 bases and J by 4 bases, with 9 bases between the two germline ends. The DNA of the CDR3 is TGTGCCAGCAGTGAAGCGTGGGGGAGCTATGGCTACACCTTC. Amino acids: CASSEAWGSYGYTF.

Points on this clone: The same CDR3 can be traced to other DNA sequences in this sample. The CDR3 protein is CASSYSDSYEQYF. CDR3 in DNA: TGTGCCAGCAGTTACTCGGACAGCTACGAGCAGTACTTC. The V gene is TRBV6-6, the J gene TRBJ2-7; D possibly corresponds to TRBD1 (6 bases). CDR1 is MNHNY, CDR2 SVGAGI, per germline (reference sequence). V was shortened by 0 bases and J by 3 bases, with 6 bases between the two germline ends. The CDR3 is 13 amino acids.

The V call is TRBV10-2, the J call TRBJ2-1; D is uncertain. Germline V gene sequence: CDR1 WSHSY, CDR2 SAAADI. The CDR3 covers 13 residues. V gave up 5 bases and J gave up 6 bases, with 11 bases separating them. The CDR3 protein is CASSLVLANEQFF. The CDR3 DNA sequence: TGCGCCAGCAGTCTAGTGCTTGCCAATGAGCAGTTCTTC.

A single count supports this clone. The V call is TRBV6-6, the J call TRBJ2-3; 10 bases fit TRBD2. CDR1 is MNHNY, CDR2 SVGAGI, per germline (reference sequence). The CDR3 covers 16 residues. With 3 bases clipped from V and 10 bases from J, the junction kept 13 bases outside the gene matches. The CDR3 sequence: CASSYSSASGGGAQYF. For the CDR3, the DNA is TGTGCCAGCAGTTATAGTTCGGCTAGCGGGGGTGGGGCGCAGTATTTT.

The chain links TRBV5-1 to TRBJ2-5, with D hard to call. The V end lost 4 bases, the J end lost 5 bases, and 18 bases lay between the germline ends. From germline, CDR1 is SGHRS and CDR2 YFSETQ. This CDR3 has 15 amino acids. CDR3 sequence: CASSPLRLVEETQYF. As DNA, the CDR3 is TGCGCCAGCAGCCCCCTCCGGCTAGTTGAGGAGACCCAGTACTTC.

CDR3 sequence (DNA): TGCGCCAGCAGCCAAGGCCAGTTCACCGGGGAGCTGTTTTTT. It specifies CASSQGQFTGELFF. This chain connects TRBV4-3 to TRBJ2-2; D gene unclear. V lost 1 base, J lost 4 bases, and 7 bases lay in between. Germline lookup yields CDR1 LGHNA and CDR2 YSLEER. This CDR3 contains 14 residues.

CDR3 nucleotide sequence: TGTGCCAGCAGCGTACTGACCGGGACAGGGGGCTCTGAAGCTTTCTTT. Its translation is CASSVLTGTGGSEAFF. The chain has TRBV9 and TRBJ1-1; 12 nucleotides match TRBD1. V was pared by 1 base and J by 6 bases, with 7 bases of the junction left unmatched. This CDR3 has 16 amino acids. Germline V lookup: CDR1 SGDLS, CDR2 YYNGEE.

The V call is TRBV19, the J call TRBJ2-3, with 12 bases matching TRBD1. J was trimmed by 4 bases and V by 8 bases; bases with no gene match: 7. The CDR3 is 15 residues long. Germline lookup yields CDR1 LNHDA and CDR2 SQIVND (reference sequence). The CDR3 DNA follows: TGTGCCAGTCGGGACAGGGGGCTGGGGGCAGATACGCAGTATTTT. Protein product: CASRDRGLGADTQYF.

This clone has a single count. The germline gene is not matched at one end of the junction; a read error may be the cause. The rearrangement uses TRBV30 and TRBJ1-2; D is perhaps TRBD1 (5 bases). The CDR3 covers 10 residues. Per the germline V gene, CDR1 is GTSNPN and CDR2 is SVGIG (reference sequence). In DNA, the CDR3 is TGTGCCTGGAGTGGTATACAGGCCTCCTTC. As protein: CAWSGIQASF.

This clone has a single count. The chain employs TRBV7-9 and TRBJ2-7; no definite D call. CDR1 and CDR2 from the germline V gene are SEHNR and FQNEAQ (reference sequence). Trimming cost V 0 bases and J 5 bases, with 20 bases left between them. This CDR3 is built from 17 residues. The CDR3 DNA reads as TGTGCCAGCAGCTTAGCCGCTCAGACCATCGGTCTCCACGAGCAGTACTTC. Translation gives CASSLAAQTIGLHEQYF.

The CDR3, as DNA: TGTGCCAGCAGCGTCGCCTACGAGCAGTACTTC. This codes for CASSVAYEQYF. The chain links TRBV7-2 to TRBJ2-5; D not resolved. The J call is doubtful: the DNA matches TRBJ2-7 better. The CDR3 spans 11 residues. Germline assignment: CDR1 SGHTA and CDR2 FQGNSA.

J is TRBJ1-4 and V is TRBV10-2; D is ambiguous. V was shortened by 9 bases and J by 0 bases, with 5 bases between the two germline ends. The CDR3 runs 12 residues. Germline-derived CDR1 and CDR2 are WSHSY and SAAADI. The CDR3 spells CASSTTNEKLFF. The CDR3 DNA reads TGCGCCAGTTCTACAACTAATGAAAAACTGTTTTTT.

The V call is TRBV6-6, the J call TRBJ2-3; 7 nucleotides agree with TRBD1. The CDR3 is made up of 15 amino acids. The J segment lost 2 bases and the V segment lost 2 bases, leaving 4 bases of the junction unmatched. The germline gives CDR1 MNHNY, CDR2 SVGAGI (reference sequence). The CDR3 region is CASSYGDSPTDTQYF. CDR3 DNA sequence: TGTGCCAGCAGTTACGGGGACAGTCCCACAGATACGCAGTATTTT.

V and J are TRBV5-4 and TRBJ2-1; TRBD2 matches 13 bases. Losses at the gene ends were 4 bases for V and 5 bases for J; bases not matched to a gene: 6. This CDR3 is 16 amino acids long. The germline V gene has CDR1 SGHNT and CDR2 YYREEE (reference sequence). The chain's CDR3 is CASSPGLAGNNNEQFF. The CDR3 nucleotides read TGTGCCAGCAGCCCGGGACTAGCGGGGAATAACAATGAGCAGTTCTTC.

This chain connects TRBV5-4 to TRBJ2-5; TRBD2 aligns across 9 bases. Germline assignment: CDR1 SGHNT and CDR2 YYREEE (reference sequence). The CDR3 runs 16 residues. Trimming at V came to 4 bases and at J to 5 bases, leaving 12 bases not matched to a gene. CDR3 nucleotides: TGTGCCAGCAGCAAAACGCTAGCGGGACTTGGTGAGACCCAGTACTTC. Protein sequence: CASSKTLAGLGETQYF. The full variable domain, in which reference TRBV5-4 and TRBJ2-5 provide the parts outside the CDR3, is ETGVTQSPTHLIKTRGQQVTLRCSSQSGHNTVSWYQQALGQGPQFIFQYYREEENGRGNFPPRFSGLQFPNYSSELNVNALELDDSALYLCASSKTLAGLGETQYFGPGTRLLVL.

The chain's CDR3 is CASSWFAGPMNTEAFF. CDR3 DNA: TGCGCCAGCAGCTGGTTTGCGGGGCCAATGAACACTGAAGCTTTCTTT. The V gene is TRBV5-1, the J gene TRBJ1-1; a possible D gene is TRBD1 (5 bases). The CDR3 has 16 amino acids. V was pared by 3 bases and J by 0 bases, with 15 bases between. CDR1 is SGHRS, CDR2 YFSETQ, per germline. The variable domain in full, with the rest retrieved from reference TRBV5-1 and TRBJ1-1, is KAGVTQTPRYLIKTRGQQVTLSCSPISGHRSVSWYQQTPGQGLQFLFEYFSETQRNKGNFPGRFSGRQFSNSRSEMNVSTLELGDSALYLCASSWFAGPMNTEAFFGQGTRLTVV.

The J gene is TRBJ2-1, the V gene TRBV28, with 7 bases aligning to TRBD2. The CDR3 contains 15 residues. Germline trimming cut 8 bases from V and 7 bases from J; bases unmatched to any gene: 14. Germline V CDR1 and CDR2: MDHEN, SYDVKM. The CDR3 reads CASCTLLGEGNEQFF. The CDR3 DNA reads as TGTGCCAGCTGTACGCTCTTAGGGGAGGGGAATGAGCAGTTCTTC.

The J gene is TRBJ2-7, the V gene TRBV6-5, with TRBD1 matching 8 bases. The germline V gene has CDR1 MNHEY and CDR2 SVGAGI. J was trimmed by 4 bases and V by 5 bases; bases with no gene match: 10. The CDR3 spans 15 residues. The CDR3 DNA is TGTGCCAGCAGTCGGACGGGACAGGCGGGGTACGAGCAGTACTTC. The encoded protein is CASSRTGQAGYEQYF.